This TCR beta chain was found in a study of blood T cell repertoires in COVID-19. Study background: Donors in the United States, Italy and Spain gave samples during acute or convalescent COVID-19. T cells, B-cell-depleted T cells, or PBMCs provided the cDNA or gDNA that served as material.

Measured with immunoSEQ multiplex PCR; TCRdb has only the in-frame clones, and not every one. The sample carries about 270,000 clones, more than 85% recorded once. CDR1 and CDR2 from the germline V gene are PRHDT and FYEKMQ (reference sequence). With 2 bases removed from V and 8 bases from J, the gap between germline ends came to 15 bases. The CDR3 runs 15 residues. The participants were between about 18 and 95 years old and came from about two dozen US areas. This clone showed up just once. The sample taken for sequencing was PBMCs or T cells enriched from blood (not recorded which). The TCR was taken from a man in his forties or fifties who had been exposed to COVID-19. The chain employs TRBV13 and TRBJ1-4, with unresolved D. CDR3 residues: CASSLSGDSLEKLFF. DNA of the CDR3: TGTGCCAGCAGCTTAAGTGGAGATAGCTTGGAAAAACTGTTTTTT.